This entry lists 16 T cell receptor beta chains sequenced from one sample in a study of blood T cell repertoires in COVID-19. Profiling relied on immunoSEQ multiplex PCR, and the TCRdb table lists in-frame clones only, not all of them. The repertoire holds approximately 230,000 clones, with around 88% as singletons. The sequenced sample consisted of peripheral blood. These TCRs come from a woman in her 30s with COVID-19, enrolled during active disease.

CDR3 DNA: TGTGCCATCAGTGAGTCAGCGGGCACTGAAGCTTTCTTT. Amino acid sequence: CAISESAGTEAFF. The gene calls are TRBV10-3 and TRBJ1-1; no definite D call. The CDR3 contains 13 residues. V was pared by 0 bases and J by 4 bases, with 6 bases between. Germline CDR1 ENHRY, CDR2 SYGVKD.

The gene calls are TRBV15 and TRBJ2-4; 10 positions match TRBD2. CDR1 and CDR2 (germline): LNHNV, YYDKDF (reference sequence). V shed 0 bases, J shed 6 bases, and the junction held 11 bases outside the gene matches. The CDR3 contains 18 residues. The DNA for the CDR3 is TGTGCCACCAGCAGAGATCCGAGCGGGGGGGCCAGGGGAAACATTCAGTACTTC. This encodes CATSRDPSGGARGNIQYF.

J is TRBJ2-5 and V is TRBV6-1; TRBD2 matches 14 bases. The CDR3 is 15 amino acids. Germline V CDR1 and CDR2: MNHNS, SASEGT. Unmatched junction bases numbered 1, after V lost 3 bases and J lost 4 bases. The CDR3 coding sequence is TGTGCCAGCAGTGAGGGACTAGCGGGAGTAGAGACCCAGTACTTC. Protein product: CASSEGLAGVETQYF.

CDR3 loop: CASSLVATARETQYF. CDR3 DNA sequence: TGTGCCAGCAGCTTAGTTGCGACAGCGCGAGAGACCCAGTACTTC. The chain joins TRBV7-2 to TRBJ2-5; possibly TRBD1 for D (5 bases). The V and J ends lost 1 base and 4 bases respectively, with 13 bases between them. This CDR3 region has 15 residues. Looked up from germline, CDR1 is SGHTA and CDR2 is FQGNSA.

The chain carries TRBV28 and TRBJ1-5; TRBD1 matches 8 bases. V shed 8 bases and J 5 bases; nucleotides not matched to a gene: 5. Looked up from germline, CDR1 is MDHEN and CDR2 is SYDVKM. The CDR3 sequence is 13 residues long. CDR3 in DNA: TGTGCCAGCTTACAGGGGGTTGATCAGCCCCAGCATTTT. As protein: CASLQGVDQPQHF.

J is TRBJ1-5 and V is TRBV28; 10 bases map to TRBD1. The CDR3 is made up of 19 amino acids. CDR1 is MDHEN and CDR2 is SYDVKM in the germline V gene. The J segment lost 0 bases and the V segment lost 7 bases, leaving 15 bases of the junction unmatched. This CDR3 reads CASTSSRPRDRGSNQPQHF. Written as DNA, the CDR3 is TGTGCCAGCACCTCCTCCCGGCCGAGGGACAGGGGTAGCAATCAGCCCCAGCATTTT.

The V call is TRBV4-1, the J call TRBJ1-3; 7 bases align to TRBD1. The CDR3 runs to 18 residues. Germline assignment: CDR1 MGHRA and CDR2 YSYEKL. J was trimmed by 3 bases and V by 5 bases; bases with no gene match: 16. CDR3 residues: CASSWLKGQQGGGNTIYF. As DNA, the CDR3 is TGCGCCAGCAGCTGGTTAAAGGGACAGCAGGGTGGTGGAAACACCATATATTTT.

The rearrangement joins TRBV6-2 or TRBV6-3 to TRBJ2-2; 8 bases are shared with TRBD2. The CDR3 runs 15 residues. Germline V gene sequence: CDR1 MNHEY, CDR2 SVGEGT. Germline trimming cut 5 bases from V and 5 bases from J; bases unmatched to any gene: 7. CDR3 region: CASSPGGGWTGELFF. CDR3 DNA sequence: TGTGCCAGCAGTCCCGGGGGGGGCTGGACCGGGGAGCTGTTTTTT.

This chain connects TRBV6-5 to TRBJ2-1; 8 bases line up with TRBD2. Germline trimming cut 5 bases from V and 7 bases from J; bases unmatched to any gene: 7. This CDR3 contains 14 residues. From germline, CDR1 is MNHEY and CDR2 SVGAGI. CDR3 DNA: TGTGCCAGCAGTCTCGCCGGGACTAGGAATGAGCAGTTCTTC. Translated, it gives CASSLAGTRNEQFF.

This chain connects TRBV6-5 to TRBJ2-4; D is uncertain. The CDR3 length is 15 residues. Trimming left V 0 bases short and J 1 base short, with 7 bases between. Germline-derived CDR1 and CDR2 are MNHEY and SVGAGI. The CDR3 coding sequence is TGTGCCAGCAGTTACTCAGTCAGGGCCAAAAACATTCAGTACTTC. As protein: CASSYSVRAKNIQYF.

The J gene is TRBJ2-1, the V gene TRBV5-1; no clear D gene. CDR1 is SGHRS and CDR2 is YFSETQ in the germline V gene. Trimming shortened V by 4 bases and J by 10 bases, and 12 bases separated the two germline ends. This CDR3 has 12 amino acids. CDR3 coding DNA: TGCGCCAGCAGCACCCGTCTCGAGGAGCAGTTCTTC. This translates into CASSTRLEEQFF.

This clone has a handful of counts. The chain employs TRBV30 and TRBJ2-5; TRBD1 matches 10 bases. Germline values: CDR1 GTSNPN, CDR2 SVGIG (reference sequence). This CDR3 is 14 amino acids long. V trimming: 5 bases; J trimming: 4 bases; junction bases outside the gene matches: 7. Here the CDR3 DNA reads TGTGCCTGGGGACCGGGACAGGGGCGAGAGACCCAGTACTTC. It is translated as CAWGPGQGRETQYF.

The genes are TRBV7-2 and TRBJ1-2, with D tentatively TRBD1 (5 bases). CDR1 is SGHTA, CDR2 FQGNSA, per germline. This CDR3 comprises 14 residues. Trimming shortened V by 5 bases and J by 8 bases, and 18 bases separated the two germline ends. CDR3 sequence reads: CASSTRQLLGGYTF. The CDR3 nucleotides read TGTGCCAGCAGCACACGACAGCTATTGGGCGGCTACACCTTC.

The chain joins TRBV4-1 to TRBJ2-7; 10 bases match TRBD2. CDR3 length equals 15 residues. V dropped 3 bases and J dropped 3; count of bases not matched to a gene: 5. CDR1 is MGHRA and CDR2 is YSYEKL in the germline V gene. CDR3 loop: CASSQGSGGIYEQYF. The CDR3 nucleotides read TGCGCCAGCAGCCAGGGTAGCGGGGGGATCTACGAGCAGTACTTC.

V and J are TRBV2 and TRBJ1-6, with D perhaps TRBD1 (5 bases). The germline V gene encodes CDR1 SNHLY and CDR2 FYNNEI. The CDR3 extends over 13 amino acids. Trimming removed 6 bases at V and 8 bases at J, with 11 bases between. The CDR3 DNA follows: TGTGCCAGCAGAATGGGAGGGGATTCACCCCTCCACTTT. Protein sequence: CASRMGGDSPLHF.

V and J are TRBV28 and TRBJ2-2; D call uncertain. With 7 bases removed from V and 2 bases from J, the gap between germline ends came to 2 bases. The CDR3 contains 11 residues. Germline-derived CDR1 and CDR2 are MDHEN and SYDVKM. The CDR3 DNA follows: TGTGCCAGCACTAACACCGGGGAGCTGTTTTTT. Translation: CASTNTGELFF.